The sequence of this T cell receptor (beta chain) was determined in a study of blood T cells in healthy people across ages. A second PCR of 7 to 11 cycles used a sample-barcoded 5' primer and a J-beta primer mix. TCRdb called the 5' RACE reads again in MiXCR, with one record for every CDR3 protein. Here the sample spans about 1.4 million distinct CDR3 sequences, 45% to 70% being singletons. In the case of this clonotype: Antigen specificity is unknown.

Points from the study as a whole: Both naive CD4+ cell counts and diversity were greater in long-lived donors than in aged donors. Naive T cell percentage and TCR beta diversity correlated strongly. Per million T cells, the diversity of TCR beta decreased roughly linearly as age advanced. Estimated diversity that came from one million T cells was considered an underestimate.

Trimming cost V 5 bases and J 10 bases, with 14 bases left between them. This CDR3 has 12 residues. CDR1 is MNHNY, CDR2 SVGAGI, per germline (reference sequence). The TCR was taken from a man aged 18 to 29 in good health. Sequencing input: blood. The rearrangement links TRBV6-6 to TRBJ1-2; no definite D call. The DNA for the CDR3 is TGTGCCAGCAGTACCTCCGACAACGACTACACCTTC. Protein sequence: CASSTSDNDYTF.